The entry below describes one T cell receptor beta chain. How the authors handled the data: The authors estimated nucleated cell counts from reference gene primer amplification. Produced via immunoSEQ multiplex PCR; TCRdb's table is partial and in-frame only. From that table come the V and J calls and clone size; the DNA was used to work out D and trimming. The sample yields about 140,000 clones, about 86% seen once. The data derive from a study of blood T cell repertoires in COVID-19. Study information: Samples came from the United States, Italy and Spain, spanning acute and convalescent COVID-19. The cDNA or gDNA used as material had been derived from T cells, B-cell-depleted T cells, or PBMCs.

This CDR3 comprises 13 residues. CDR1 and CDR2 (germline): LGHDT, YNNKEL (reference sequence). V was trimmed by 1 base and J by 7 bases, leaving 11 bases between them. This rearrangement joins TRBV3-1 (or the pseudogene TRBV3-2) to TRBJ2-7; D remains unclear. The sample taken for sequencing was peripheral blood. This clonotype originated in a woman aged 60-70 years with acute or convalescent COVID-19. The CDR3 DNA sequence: TGTGCCAGCAGCCAAGTGTTGCGTCGGGAGCAGTACTTC. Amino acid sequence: CASSQVLRREQYF.